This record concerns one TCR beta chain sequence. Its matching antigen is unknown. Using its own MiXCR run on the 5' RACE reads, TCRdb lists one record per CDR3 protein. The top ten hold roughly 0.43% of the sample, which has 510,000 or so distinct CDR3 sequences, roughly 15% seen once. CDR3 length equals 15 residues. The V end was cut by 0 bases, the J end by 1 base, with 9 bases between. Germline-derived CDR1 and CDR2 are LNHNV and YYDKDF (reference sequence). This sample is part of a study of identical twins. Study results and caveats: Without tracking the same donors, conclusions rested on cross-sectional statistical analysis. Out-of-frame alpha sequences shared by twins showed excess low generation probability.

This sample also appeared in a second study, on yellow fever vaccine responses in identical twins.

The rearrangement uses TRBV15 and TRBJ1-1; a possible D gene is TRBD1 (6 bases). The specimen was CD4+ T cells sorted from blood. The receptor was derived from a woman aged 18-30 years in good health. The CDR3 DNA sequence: TGTGCCACCAGCAGAGATGCAGGGGCGAACACTGAAGCTTTCTTT. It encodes CATSRDAGANTEAFF.